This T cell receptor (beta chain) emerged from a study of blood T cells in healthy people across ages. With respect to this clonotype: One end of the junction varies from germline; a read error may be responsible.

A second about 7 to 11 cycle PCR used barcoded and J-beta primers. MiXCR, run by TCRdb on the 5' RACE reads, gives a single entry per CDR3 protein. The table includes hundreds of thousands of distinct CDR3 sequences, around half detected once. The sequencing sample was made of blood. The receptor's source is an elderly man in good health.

CDR3 in amino acids: CTSSQGDPNEQFF. CDR3 DNA: TGTACCAGCAGCCAAGGGGATCCCAATGAGCAGTTCTTC. The chain joins TRBV11-3 to TRBJ2-1; tentative D call: TRBD1 (5 bases). Germline CDR1 reads SGHNT; CDR2 reads YENEEA. This CDR3 spans 13 amino acids.